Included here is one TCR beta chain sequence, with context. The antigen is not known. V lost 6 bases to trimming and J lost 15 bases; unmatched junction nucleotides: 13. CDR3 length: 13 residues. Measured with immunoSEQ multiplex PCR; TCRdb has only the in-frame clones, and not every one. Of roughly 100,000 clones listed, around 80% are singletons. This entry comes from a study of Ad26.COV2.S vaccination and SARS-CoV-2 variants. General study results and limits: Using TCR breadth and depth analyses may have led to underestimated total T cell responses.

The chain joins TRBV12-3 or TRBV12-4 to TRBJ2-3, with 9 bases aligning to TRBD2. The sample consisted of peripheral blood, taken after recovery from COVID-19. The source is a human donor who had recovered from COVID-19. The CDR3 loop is CASSQHKAGGYYF. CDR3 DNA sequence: TGTGCCAGCAGCCAGCATAAAGCGGGGGGATATTATTTT.